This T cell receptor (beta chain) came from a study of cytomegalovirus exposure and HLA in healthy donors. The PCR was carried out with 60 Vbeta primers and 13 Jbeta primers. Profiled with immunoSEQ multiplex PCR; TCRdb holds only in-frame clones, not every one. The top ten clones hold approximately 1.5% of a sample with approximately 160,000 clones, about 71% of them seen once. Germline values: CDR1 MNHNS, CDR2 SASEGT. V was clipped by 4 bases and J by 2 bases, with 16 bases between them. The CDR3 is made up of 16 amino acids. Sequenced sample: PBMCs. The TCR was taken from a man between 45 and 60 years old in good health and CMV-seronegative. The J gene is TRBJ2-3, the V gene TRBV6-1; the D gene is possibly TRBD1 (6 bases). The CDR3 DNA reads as TGTGCCAGCAGTGGAACACCGGGACACCTCACAGATACGCAGTATTTT. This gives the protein CASSGTPGHLTDTQYF.